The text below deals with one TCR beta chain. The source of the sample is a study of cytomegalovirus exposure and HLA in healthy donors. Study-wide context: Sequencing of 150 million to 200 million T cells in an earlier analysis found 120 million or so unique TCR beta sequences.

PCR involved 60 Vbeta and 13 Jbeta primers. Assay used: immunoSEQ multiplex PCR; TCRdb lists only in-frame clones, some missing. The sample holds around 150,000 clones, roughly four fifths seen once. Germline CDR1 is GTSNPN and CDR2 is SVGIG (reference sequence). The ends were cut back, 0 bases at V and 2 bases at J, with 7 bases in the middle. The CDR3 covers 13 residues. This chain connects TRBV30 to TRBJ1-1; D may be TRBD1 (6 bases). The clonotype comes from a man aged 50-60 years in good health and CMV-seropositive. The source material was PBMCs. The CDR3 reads CAWSVGGNTEAFF. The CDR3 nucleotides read TGTGCCTGGAGTGTAGGGGGTAACACTGAAGCTTTCTTT.